These T cell receptor beta chains were read from a single sample in a study of shared clonotypes between healthy human individuals. Measured with immunoSEQ multiplex PCR; TCRdb has only the in-frame clones, and not every one. The sample has approximately 940,000 clones; about three quarters are singletons. Sequenced sample: memory CD4+ T cells sorted from blood. The receptors shown here come from a man between 18 and 29 years old in good health. The CDR3 runs from the conserved cysteine through the conserved F or W. D genes are given only for firm matches. Clone size, where shown, is once, few, many, or a class for clones that have expanded.

V	size	D	J	CDR3	DNA
TRBV5-1	.	TRBD1	TRBJ2-7	CASSKLPGQTTYEQYF	TGCGCCAGCAGCAAGTTACCGGGACAGACTACCTACGAGCAGTACTTC
TRBV18	.	.	TRBJ2-3	CASSPPLQVRDTQYF	TGTGCCAGCTCACCACCTCTCCAGGTGAGAGATACGCAGTATTTT
TRBV13	.	.	TRBJ1-3	CASSAHRVRSGNTIYF	TGTGCCAGCAGCGCCCACAGGGTTCGCTCTGGAAACACCATATATTTT
TRBV18	.	.	TRBJ1-1	CASSHGPSPMNTEAFF	TGTGCCAGCTCACACGGTCCCTCACCCATGAACACTGAAGCTTTCTTT
TRBV2	.	.	TRBJ1-3	CASSGQESSGNTIYF	TGTGCCAGCAGTGGACAGGAATCCTCTGGAAACACCATATATTTT
TRBV18	once	.	TRBJ2-3	CASSPPDVGDTQYF	TGTGCCAGCTCACCACCGGATGTGGGGGATACGCAGTATTTT
TRBV18	.	.	TRBJ2-1	CASSPAGYNEQFF	TGTGCCAGCTCACCGGCCGGGTACAATGAGCAGTTCTTC
TRBV15	.	TRBD1	TRBJ2-2	CATSRDRQGRGELFF	TGTGCCACCAGCAGAGACAGACAGGGGCGTGGGGAGCTGTTTTTT
TRBV30	.	.	TRBJ2-1	CAWSPAGFYNEQFF	TGTGCCTGGAGTCCTGCGGGGTTCTACAATGAGCAGTTCTTC
TRBV11-2	.	.	TRBJ2-3	CASSLGGASTDTQYF	TGTGCCAGCAGCTTAGGCGGGGCCAGCACAGATACGCAGTATTTT
TRBV7-7	.	TRBD2	TRBJ2-2	CASSLGTTNTGELFF	TGTGCTAGCAGCTTAGGGACTACGAACACCGGGGAGCTGTTTTTT
TRBV29-1	.	.	TRBJ1-2	CSVEHQGSGYTF	TGCAGCGTTGAACACCAGGGTTCCGGCTACACCTTC
TRBV2	.	TRBD2	TRBJ2-2	CASSLVTSGSAGELFF	TGTGCCAGCAGTTTGGTGACTAGCGGGAGTGCCGGGGAGCTGTTTTTT
TRBV12-2	.	.	TRBJ1-1	CASRSGRMNTEAFF	TGTGCAAGTCGCTCGGGACGGATGAACACTGAAGCTTTCTTT
TRBV9	.	TRBD2	TRBJ2-3	CASSVPATWTSGRSTDTQYF	TGTGCCAGCAGCGTACCCGCGACCTGGACTAGCGGGAGGAGCACAGATACGCAGTATTTT
TRBV7-6	.	TRBD1	TRBJ1-2	CASSRTGRGYTF	TGTGCCAGCAGCCGGACAGGGCGCGGCTACACCTTC
TRBV28	.	.	TRBJ1-2	CASSFGGGYGYTF	TGTGCCAGCAGTTTCGGGGGAGGGTATGGCTACACCTTC
TRBV7-9	.	TRBD2	TRBJ2-5	CASSSPGGGVETQYF	TGTGCCAGCAGCTCCCCCGGGGGAGGGGTAGAGACCCAGTACTTC
TRBV19	.	.	TRBJ2-4	CASSSRSLAKNIQYF	TGTGCCAGTAGTAGCAGGAGCCTAGCCAAAAACATTCAGTACTTC
TRBV10-1	.	.	TRBJ2-2	CASSKRGSNTGELFF	TGCGCCAGCAGTAAAAGGGGATCCAACACCGGGGAGCTGTTTTTT
TRBV5-6	.	.	TRBJ2-3	CASSLGAREDTQYF	TGTGCCAGCAGCTTGGGGGCCCGGGAAGATACGCAGTATTTT
TRBV5-1	.	.	TRBJ1-1	CASAVGSNTEAFF	TGCGCCAGCGCCGTAGGGTCAAACACTGAAGCTTTCTTT
TRBV28	.	.	TRBJ2-7	CASSRGGAYEQYF	TGTGCCAGCAGCAGGGGGGGCGCCTACGAGCAGTACTTC
TRBV7-9	.	.	TRBJ2-7	CASSLGQAQYF	TGTGCCAGCAGCTTAGGACAGGCGCAGTACTTC
TRBV5-1	.	TRBD2	TRBJ2-1	CASSPGTSSRSRFF	TGCGCCAGCAGTCCGGGGACTAGCTCAAGATCAAGGTTCTTC
TRBV28	.	.	TRBJ1-2	CASSFGRVTNYGYTF	TGTGCCAGCAGTTTCGGACGGGTCACTAACTATGGCTACACCTTC
TRBV11-3	.	.	TRBJ1-4	CASSLGLKSTATNEKLFF	TGTGCCAGCAGCTTAGGTCTCAAGTCAACTGCAACTAATGAAAAACTGTTTTTT
TRBV7-6	.	TRBD1	TRBJ2-7	CASSGGTGVSGEQYF	TGTGCCAGCAGCGGGGGGACAGGGGTATCTGGCGAGCAGTACTTC
TRBV18	.	TRBD1	TRBJ2-5	CASSLGTGDRETQYF	TGTGCCAGCTCACTCGGGACAGGGGATCGGGAGACCCAGTACTTC
TRBV6-1	many	.	TRBJ2-7	CASSEQGYEQYF	TGTGCCAGCAGTGAACAGGGCTACGAGCAGTACTTC
TRBV5-1	few	.	TRBJ2-1	CASSLLGPQNNEQFF	TGCGCCAGCAGCTTGCTAGGACCGCAAAACAATGAGCAGTTCTTC
TRBV19	.	.	TRBJ1-5	CASSPGTLSNQPQHF	TGTGCCAGTAGCCCCGGGACGCTTAGCAATCAGCCCCAGCATTTT
TRBV6-5	.	TRBD1	TRBJ1-2	CASSSTGNYGYTF	TGTGCCAGCAGTTCGACAGGGAACTATGGCTACACCTTC
TRBV6-1	.	.	TRBJ1-2	CASTGGVNYGYTF	TGTGCCAGCACCGGAGGGGTGAACTATGGCTACACCTTC
TRBV5-1	.	TRBD1	TRBJ1-6	CASSTGDFDSPLHF	TGCGCCAGCAGTACAGGGGACTTTGATTCACCCCTCCACTTT
TRBV29-1	.	.	TRBJ2-6	CSVELGEAGANVLTF	TGCAGCGTTGAACTTGGGGAGGCTGGGGCCAACGTCCTGACTTTC
TRBV10-3	.	.	TRBJ2-2	CAITSQTNTGELFF	TGTGCCATCACGTCCCAAACGAACACCGGGGAGCTGTTTTTT
TRBV18	.	.	TRBJ2-7	CASSLTASYEQYF	TGTGCCAGCTCATTGACCGCTTCCTACGAGCAGTACTTC
TRBV5-6	.	.	TRBJ2-3	CASSRLGNTDTQYF	TGTGCCAGCAGCCGCTTAGGGAACACAGATACGCAGTATTTT
TRBV7-2	.	.	TRBJ2-7	CASSQDRTYEQYF	TGTGCCAGCAGCCAGGACCGTACCTACGAGCAGTACTTC
TRBV4-3	.	.	TRBJ1-3	CASSQARGTGNTIYF	TGCGCCAGCAGCCAAGCCCGGGGGACTGGAAACACCATATATTTT
TRBV11-3	.	.	TRBJ2-2	CASSLDYKSTGELFF	TGTGCCAGCAGCTTAGATTATAAATCTACCGGGGAGCTGTTTTTT
TRBV9	.	.	TRBJ2-5	CASSVLSGSGTQYF	TGTGCCAGCAGCGTCCTAAGCGGGTCCGGTACCCAGTACTTC
TRBV18	.	.	TRBJ2-7	CASSGDTQTEQYF	TGTGCCAGCTCAGGGGACACTCAAACAGAGCAGTACTTC
TRBV2	.	.	TRBJ1-1	CASSPQGMNTEAFF	TGTGCCAGCAGCCCACAGGGCATGAACACTGAAGCTTTCTTT
TRBV5-6	.	.	TRBJ2-6	CASSVHRVGGANVLTF	TGTGCCAGCAGCGTGCACAGGGTCGGTGGGGCCAACGTCCTGACTTTC
TRBV19	.	.	TRBJ1-1	CASSKIGTEAFF	TGTGCCAGTAGTAAAATAGGCACTGAAGCTTTCTTT
TRBV18	.	TRBD1	TRBJ2-7	CASSPLGTDYEQYF	TGTGCCAGCTCACCACTTGGGACAGACTACGAGCAGTACTTC
TRBV5-6	.	TRBD1	TRBJ1-1	CASRFNPGTGIYTEAFF	TGTGCCAGCAGATTCAACCCCGGGACAGGGATCTACACTGAAGCTTTCTTT
TRBV5-6	.	TRBD2	TRBJ2-5	CASSLALAGQETQYF	TGTGCCAGCAGCTTGGCACTAGCGGGACAAGAGACCCAGTACTTC
TRBV6-6	.	.	TRBJ1-1	CASSFPPGMNTEAFF	TGTGCCAGCAGTTTCCCCCCAGGGATGAACACTGAAGCTTTCTTT
TRBV2	.	.	TRBJ2-2	CASSVYLAGELFF	TGTGCCAGCAGTGTTTACCTTGCCGGGGAGCTGTTTTTT
TRBV19	.	.	TRBJ1-3	CASENSGNTIYF	TGTGCCAGCGAAAACTCTGGAAACACCATATATTTT
TRBV30	.	.	TRBJ1-6	CASNSGWNSPLHF	TGTGCCTCCAATAGTGGGTGGAATTCACCCCTCCACTTT
TRBV13	many	.	TRBJ2-1	CASSLGLNNEQFF	TGTGCCAGCAGCTTAGGACTTAACAATGAGCAGTTCTTC
TRBV28	.	TRBD1	TRBJ1-4	CASSSAGTGRYEKLFF	TGTGCCAGCAGTTCTGCCGGGACAGGGAGGTATGAAAAACTGTTTTTT
TRBV7-9	.	.	TRBJ1-1	CASSFAWSRATEAFF	TGTGCCAGCAGCTTCGCTTGGTCCCGGGCAACTGAAGCTTTCTTT
TRBV5-6	.	.	TRBJ2-7	CASSLGSDYEQYF	TGTGCCAGCAGCTTGGGCTCGGATTACGAGCAGTACTTC
TRBV6-5	.	TRBD2	TRBJ2-1	CASSKRLAGANEQFF	TGTGCCAGCAGTAAGCGACTAGCGGGAGCCAATGAGCAGTTCTTC
TRBV6-4	.	TRBD2	TRBJ2-7	CASRIGTSGFYEQYF	TGTGCCAGCAGAATCGGGACTAGCGGTTTCTACGAGCAGTACTTC